What follows are 19 T cell receptor beta chains derived from one specimen sequenced in a study of beta chain features in type 1 diabetes. General study findings and limits: TCRB CDR3 length was moderately but significantly reduced in all four CD4+ subsets of Type 1 diabetes patients.

Expressed TCRB transcripts were sequenced because the entire RNA isolate underwent reverse transcription. Method: immunoSEQ multiplex PCR; TCRdb's copy keeps in-frame clones and lacks some. This sample yields some 150,000 clones, of which 13% are seen a single time; under 1.5% belongs to the top ten. These receptors' antigens are unknown. The sample comprised central memory CD4+ T cells from blood. Source of these receptors: a man aged 18 to 30 with type 1 diabetes.

J is TRBJ1-6 and V is TRBV6-5; possible D gene TRBD1, 6 bases. V dropped 2 bases and J dropped 9 bases, with 11 bases sitting between them. CDR3 size: 14 residues. Germline V lookup: CDR1 MNHEY, CDR2 SVGAGI. The CDR3 here is CASSYTGKGSPLHF. The CDR3 DNA reads as TGTGCCAGCAGTTACACAGGGAAAGGTTCACCCCTCCACTTT.

The rearrangement uses TRBV6-5 and TRBJ2-2; D is undetermined. The CDR3 is made up of 15 amino acids. In germline, CDR1 is MNHEY, CDR2 SVGAGI. The V end lost 2 bases, the J end lost 1 base, and 8 bases lay between the germline ends. Here the CDR3 DNA reads TGTGCCAGCAGTTACGGAGAGTGGAACACCGGGGAGCTGTTTTTT. Translation gives CASSYGEWNTGELFF.

This clone came up a few times. V is TRBV5-4 and J is TRBJ2-3; 8 bases agree with TRBD2. Germline CDR1 is SGHNT and CDR2 is YYREEE (reference sequence). CDR3 length equals 15 residues. The V gene end was trimmed by 0 bases and the J gene end by 5 bases; junction bases not matched to a gene: 5. CDR3 sequence: CASSLGGGPGDTQYF. The CDR3, as DNA: TGTGCCAGCAGCTTGGGCGGGGGGCCCGGAGATACGCAGTATTTT.

This clone has just a few counts. This sequence joins TRBV21-1 and TRBJ2-1; the table assigns TRBD2, which was not confirmed against the DNA. TRBV21-1 is a pseudogene segment. The CDR3 is made up of 19 amino acids. CDR3 protein: CASSKGPSGVSVSYNEQFF. The CDR3 region has the DNA TGTGCCAGCAGCAAAGGGCCTAGCGGGGTTAGTGTATCCTACAATGAGCAGTTCTTC.

CDR3 coding DNA: TGTGCCAGCAGCAAAGTGGGGACTTACAATGAGCAGTTCTTC. It specifies CASSKVGTYNEQFF. This chain uses TRBV21-1 with TRBJ2-1; the DNA was not used to check the table's D call, TRBD2. TRBV21-1 is a pseudogene. This CDR3 spans 14 amino acids.

This clone has at least ten counts. V usage is TRBV27 and J usage is TRBJ1-6; TRBD1 might be the D (5 bases). The CDR3 totals 16 residues. Looked up from germline, CDR1 is MNHEY and CDR2 is SMNVEV (reference sequence). V gave up 3 bases and J gave up 9 bases, with 18 bases separating them. This CDR3 is CASSLGQVLVSSPLHF. In nucleotides, the CDR3 is TGTGCCAGCAGTTTGGGGCAGGTCCTTGTTAGTTCACCCCTCCACTTT.

The chain joins TRBV7-9 to TRBJ1-1, with 8 positions matching TRBD1. The V and J ends lost 3 bases and 0 bases, in that order; junction bases with no gene match: 9. The CDR3 has 17 amino acids. Germline V gene lookup returns CDR1 SEHNR and CDR2 FQNEAQ (reference sequence). The CDR3 sequence is CASSFHLGTGLNTEAFF. Written as DNA, the CDR3 is TGTGCCAGCAGCTTTCACCTCGGGACAGGTTTGAACACTGAAGCTTTCTTT.

The chain links TRBV13 to TRBJ2-7; D uncertain. V gave up 4 bases and J gave up 3 bases, with 4 bases separating them. Germline-derived CDR1 and CDR2 are PRHDT and FYEKMQ (reference sequence). The CDR3 totals 11 residues. CDR3 DNA sequence: TGTGCCAGCAGCTCCCGCTACGAGCAGTACTTC. It translates to CASSSRYEQYF.

The gene calls are TRBV6-5 and TRBJ1-2; 7 bases map to TRBD1. Germline CDR1 is MNHEY and CDR2 is SVGAGI. This CDR3 spans 15 amino acids. Trimming took 2 bases from V and 6 from J; bases not matched to a gene: 9. Written as DNA, the CDR3 is TGTGCCAGCAGTTACCTCACAGGGGAGGGAGATGGCTACACCTTC. Amino acid sequence: CASSYLTGEGDGYTF.

This clone came up many times. The chain carries TRBV4-1 and TRBJ2-1, with 12 bases fitting TRBD2. This CDR3 has 16 amino acids. The junction had 12 bases not matched to a gene; V was cut back by 3 bases and J by 12 bases. Germline-derived CDR1 and CDR2 are MGHRA and YSYEKL. In nucleotides, the CDR3 is TGCGCCAGCAGCCATTTGGGACTAGCGGGCGGGGTTGGGCAGTTCTTC. This gives the protein CASSHLGLAGGVGQFF.

This clone was recorded a few times. The rearrangement uses TRBV14 and TRBJ1-6; 8 nucleotides agree with TRBD1. The germline gives CDR1 SGHDN, CDR2 FVKESK. CDR3 length equals 13 residues. Trimming at V came to 4 bases and at J to 9 bases, leaving 2 bases not matched to a gene. CDR3 amino acids: CASSPDRVSPLHF. CDR3 coding DNA: TGTGCCAGCAGCCCGGACAGGGTTTCACCCCTCCACTTT.

This clone was detected a few times. The genes are TRBV30 and TRBJ1-4; D not certain. Per the germline V gene, CDR1 is GTSNPN and CDR2 is SVGIG (reference sequence). V gave up 0 bases and J gave up 7 bases, with 6 bases separating them. This CDR3 spans 12 amino acids. The CDR3 spells CAWSVRSEKLFF. In nucleotides, the CDR3 is TGTGCCTGGAGTGTTCGGAGTGAAAAACTGTTTTTT.

The table lists this clone with a few counts. The gene calls are TRBV28 and TRBJ2-7; 7 positions match TRBD2. Germline assignment: CDR1 MDHEN and CDR2 SYDVKM. This CDR3 contains 15 residues. V shed 2 bases, J shed 5 bases, and the junction held 9 bases outside the gene matches. CDR3 bases: TGTGCCAGCAGTTTACCCCAGGGAGGGGAGAACGAGCAGTACTTC. This codes for CASSLPQGGENEQYF.

At least ten counts were recorded for this clone. V gene TRBV5-1 combines with J gene TRBJ2-3; no clear D gene. Germline CDR1 and CDR2: SGHRS and YFSETQ. V shed 4 bases and J shed 0 bases, with 12 bases lying between them. This CDR3 has 15 amino acids. The CDR3 DNA is TGCGCCAGCAGCCGAACAGACCCCAGCACAGATACGCAGTATTTT. Its protein is CASSRTDPSTDTQYF.

The V and J genes are TRBV27 and TRBJ1-2, with TRBD1 matching over 7 bases. V lost 5 bases and J lost 4; bases outside the gene matches: 7. The CDR3 loop spans 14 amino acids. Germline loops: CDR1 MNHEY, CDR2 SMNVEV (reference sequence). As DNA, the CDR3 is TGTGCCAGCAGTCCCGCGGGACAGTTCTATGGCTACACCTTC. This sequence encodes CASSPAGQFYGYTF.

There are a few counts of this clone. V is TRBV30 and J is TRBJ1-1, with D perhaps TRBD1 (5 bases). Trimming left V 4 bases short and J 4 bases short, with 10 bases between. The CDR3 length is 12 residues. The germline CDR1 and CDR2 sequences are GTSNPN and SVGIG (reference sequence). CDR3 amino acids: CAWNSQGTEAFF. The CDR3 region has the DNA TGTGCCTGGAATTCCCAGGGCACTGAAGCTTTCTTT.

This clone was seen a handful of times. The chain combines TRBV7-8 with TRBJ2-5, with TRBD1 identical over 8 bases. V shed 3 bases, J shed 6 bases, and the junction held 3 bases outside the gene matches. The CDR3 loop spans 13 amino acids. Germline V gene data show CDR1 as SGHVS and CDR2 as FQNEAQ. The CDR3 DNA sequence: TGTGCCAGCAGCTTCGACAGGGGTCAGACCCAGTACTTC. Residues: CASSFDRGQTQYF.

This clone was seen more than once but under ten times. The chain joins TRBV10-2 to TRBJ1-6; unclear D gene. Germline V gene data show CDR1 as WSHSY and CDR2 as SAAADI. V was trimmed by 3 bases and J by 7 bases, leaving 10 bases between them. This CDR3 is 14 amino acids long. The CDR3 DNA reads TGCGCCAGCAGTGATAGGCAGACAAATTCACCCCTCCACTTT. It translates to CASSDRQTNSPLHF.

In its sample, this clone was seen a few times. J is TRBJ1-1 and V is TRBV7-2; 8 bases agree with TRBD1. The CDR3 loop spans 12 amino acids. V dropped 5 bases and J dropped 11; count of bases not matched to a gene: 7. Germline CDR1 SGHTA, CDR2 FQGNSA. The CDR3 sequence is CASSITGGQAFF. CDR3 DNA: TGTGCCAGCAGCATTACAGGGGGGCAGGCTTTCTTT. Based on the CDR3 plus reference TRBV7-2 and TRBJ1-1, the full variable domain is GAGVSQSPSNKVTEKGKDVELRCDPISGHTALYWYRQSLGQGLEFLIYFQGNSAPDKSGLPSDRFSAERTGGSVSTLTIQRTQQEDSAVYLCASSITGGQAFFGQGTRLTVV.